Shown below are 24 T cell receptor beta chains from a single sample sequenced in a study of cytomegalovirus exposure and HLA in healthy donors. Libraries were prepared by immunoSEQ multiplex PCR; TCRdb keeps only in-frame clonotypes and omits some of them. The table lists hundreds of thousands of clones, 86% of them singletons. Sample: PBMCs. Receptors were obtained from a woman in her late teens or twenties in good health and CMV-seronegative.

V usage is TRBV12-5 and J usage is TRBJ1-2; D is perhaps TRBD1 (6 bases). Per germline, CDR1 LGHNT and CDR2 FRNRAP. The CDR3 sequence is 16 residues long. V was trimmed by 0 bases and J by 0 bases, leaving 11 bases between them. CDR3 nucleotides: TGTGCTAGTGGTTTGGTCGGCAGGGGCTCTAACTATGGCTACACCTTC. It translates to CASGLVGRGSNYGYTF.

This clone has only one observation. The chain recombines TRBV28 with TRBJ1-1, with D maybe TRBD1 (5 bases). With 2 bases removed from V and 5 bases from J, the gap between germline ends came to 15 bases. This CDR3 has 15 residues. The germline gives CDR1 MDHEN, CDR2 SYDVKM. The CDR3 reads CASSLEYPGGTEAFF. Written as DNA, the CDR3 is TGTGCCAGCAGTTTAGAGTACCCGGGGGGAACTGAAGCTTTCTTT.

The chain carries TRBV4-1 and TRBJ2-3; TRBD1 aligns across 8 bases. V lost 5 bases, J lost 4 bases, and 14 bases stayed unmatched. CDR1 is MGHRA and CDR2 is YSYEKL in the germline V gene. The CDR3 has 17 amino acids. The CDR3 region is CASSSLSYGQGADTQYF. The CDR3 nucleotides read TGCGCCAGCAGCTCCCTGTCATATGGACAGGGAGCAGATACGCAGTATTTT.

The J gene is TRBJ2-5, the V gene TRBV7-9; perhaps TRBD2 as D (6 bases). Germline V gene lookup returns CDR1 SEHNR and CDR2 FQNEAQ (reference sequence). The ends were cut back, 5 bases at V and 3 bases at J, with 13 bases in the middle. The CDR3 is 14 residues long. CDR3 nucleotide sequence: TGTGCCAGCAGCGCGGTATCGGGGGAAGAGACCCAGTACTTC. Its translation: CASSAVSGEETQYF.

V is TRBV28 and J is TRBJ2-1; 11 bases agree with TRBD2. Germline V CDR1 and CDR2: MDHEN, SYDVKM. The CDR3 length is 15 residues. Unmatched junction bases numbered 3, after V lost 6 bases and J lost 2 bases. The DNA for the CDR3 is TGTGCCAGCAGATTTAGCGGGGGGGCCTACAATGAGCAGTTCTTC. Translation: CASRFSGGAYNEQFF.

The CDR3 loop is CASSLETSGRSEQFF. Written as DNA, the CDR3 is TGCGCCAGCAGCCTTGAGACTAGCGGGAGAAGTGAGCAGTTCTTC. The genes are TRBV4-1 and TRBJ2-1, with 12 bases fitting TRBD2. Trimming removed 4 bases from V and 9 bases from J; junction bases left unmatched: 7. The germline CDR1 and CDR2 sequences are MGHRA and YSYEKL. The CDR3 contains 15 residues.

The chain uses TRBV6-1 and TRBJ1-4, with 8 positions matching TRBD1. V gave up 8 bases and J gave up 13 bases; unmatched junction bases: 12. The CDR3 has 13 amino acids. The germline V gene has CDR1 MNHNS and CDR2 SASEGT. The DNA for the CDR3 is TGTGCCAGCGGTCTCGAACCAGACAGGGGACTGTTTTTT. This codes for CASGLEPDRGLFF.

The V gene is TRBV6-6, the J gene TRBJ2-2; D not certain. V shed 2 bases and J shed 4 bases, with 5 bases lying between them. This CDR3 contains 13 residues. CDR1 is MNHNY and CDR2 is SVGAGI in the germline V gene (reference sequence). The CDR3: CASSYSPTGELFF. DNA for the CDR3: TGTGCCAGCAGTTACAGCCCCACCGGGGAGCTGTTTTTT.

This chain connects TRBV7-8 to TRBJ1-2; 10 nucleotides match TRBD1. The CDR3 spans 14 residues. The trim removed 5 bases at V and 8 bases at J, leaving 8 bases unmatched. CDR1 and CDR2 from the germline V gene are SGHVS and FQNEAQ. For the CDR3, the DNA is TGTGCCAGCAGCCCGATAAGACAGGGGGCAGGCTACACCTTC. It translates to CASSPIRQGAGYTF.

This chain uses TRBV19 with TRBJ2-3; possible D gene TRBD1, 6 bases. The V end lost 5 bases, the J end lost 1 base, and 13 bases lay between the germline ends. The CDR3 is 15 residues long. CDR1 and CDR2 (germline): LNHDA, SQIVND (reference sequence). This CDR3 reads CASSPGTTRTDTQYF. The CDR3 DNA sequence: TGTGCCAGTAGTCCCGGGACAACGCGCACAGATACGCAGTATTTT.

This chain joins TRBV6-1 and TRBJ1-5; D is perhaps TRBD1 (6 bases). Germline CDR1 is MNHNS and CDR2 is SASEGT. V lost 4 bases, J lost 0 bases, and 13 bases lay in between. The CDR3 sequence is 16 residues long. The chain's CDR3 is CASSAGTFYSNQPQHF. CDR3 in DNA: TGTGCCAGCAGTGCCGGGACATTTTATAGCAATCAGCCCCAGCATTTT.

The rearrangement joins TRBV4-2 to TRBJ2-4; 11 nucleotides agree with TRBD2. Germline CDR1 and CDR2: LGHNA and YNFKEQ. The CDR3 spans 16 residues. The trim removed 1 base at V and 13 bases at J, leaving 12 bases unmatched. The CDR3 region has the DNA TGTGCCAGCAGCCAAGGTCCTAGCGGGGGGTCCCAGCTCCAGTACTTC. This gives the protein CASSQGPSGGSQLQYF.

The rearrangement uses TRBV15 and TRBJ2-1; the match to TRBD1 covers 8 bases. V dropped 5 bases and J dropped 2; count of bases not matched to a gene: 14. Germline CDR1 LNHNV, CDR2 YYDKDF (reference sequence). CDR3 size: 18 residues. The CDR3 loop is CATSGRMRQGRPYNEQFF. The CDR3 DNA sequence: TGTGCCACCAGCGGACGAATGCGACAGGGGCGCCCCTACAATGAGCAGTTCTTC. The variable domain in full, completed from reference TRBV15 and TRBJ2-1, reads DAMVIQNPRYQVTQFGKPVTLSCSQTLNHNVMYWYQQKSSQAPKLLFHYYDKDFNNEADTPDNFQSRRPNTSFCFLDIRSPGLGDTAMYLCATSGRMRQGRPYNEQFFGPGTRLTVL.

J is TRBJ2-5 and V is TRBV6-5, with 7 positions matching TRBD1. The CDR3 runs to 13 residues. Germline V lookup: CDR1 MNHEY, CDR2 SVGAGI. V trimming: 4 bases; J trimming: 4 bases; junction bases outside the gene matches: 3. The CDR3 bases are TGTGCCAGCAGTTCGTGGGACAGAGAGACCCAGTACTTC. It codes for CASSSWDRETQYF.

The rearrangement joins TRBV4-1 to TRBJ1-5; D ambiguous. Trimming took off 4 bases at V and 7 bases at J, with 14 bases between the two ends. Germline V gene lookup returns CDR1 MGHRA and CDR2 YSYEKL. The CDR3 consists of 14 residues. CDR3 bases: TGCGCCAGCAGCCTCAGTGTCCAATCCCAGCCCCAGCATTTT. Amino acid sequence: CASSLSVQSQPQHF.

This clone has a handful of counts. This rearrangement joins TRBV28 to TRBJ2-2; tentative D call: TRBD2 (6 bases). V gave up 5 bases and J gave up 1 base, with 11 bases separating them. CDR3 length equals 15 residues. CDR1 is MDHEN and CDR2 is SYDVKM in the germline V gene. CDR3 loop: CASSPGGVNTGELFF. CDR3 bases: TGTGCCAGCAGTCCCGGAGGGGTGAACACCGGGGAGCTGTTTTTT.

The chain links TRBV19 to TRBJ1-5, with 8 bases fitting TRBD1. Germline assignment: CDR1 LNHDA and CDR2 SQIVND (reference sequence). This CDR3 spans 16 amino acids. J gave up 3 bases and V 3 bases, and 7 bases lay outside the gene matches. The CDR3 region is CASSIGTGLLNQPQHF. In nucleotides, the CDR3 is TGTGCCAGTAGTATTGGGACAGGTCTTCTCAATCAGCCCCAGCATTTT.

The chain combines TRBV9 with TRBJ1-1, with 9 bases aligning to TRBD1. J was trimmed by 5 bases and V by 0 bases; bases with no gene match: 5. CDR1 is SGDLS and CDR2 is YYNGEE in the germline V gene. The CDR3 is 15 amino acids. Here the CDR3 reads CASSVVGTGSTEAFF. The DNA of the CDR3 is TGTGCCAGCAGCGTAGTAGGGACAGGGTCAACTGAAGCTTTCTTT.

In its sample, this clone was seen once. The chain uses TRBV4-1 and TRBJ2-7; 7 bases line up with TRBD2. There are 17 residues in the CDR3. The germline V gene has CDR1 MGHRA and CDR2 YSYEKL. Trimming removed 4 bases from V and 7 bases from J; junction bases left unmatched: 19. Here the CDR3 reads CASSPIGGGQTRGEQYF. As DNA, the CDR3 is TGCGCCAGCAGCCCCATCGGGGGAGGGCAGACCCGAGGGGAGCAGTACTTC.

J is TRBJ2-3 and V is TRBV6-5; TRBD2 matches at 8 bases. The trim removed 2 bases at V and 6 bases at J, leaving 7 bases unmatched. Germline values: CDR1 MNHEY, CDR2 SVGAGI. This CDR3 contains 15 residues. CDR3 coding DNA: TGTGCCAGCAGTTACGGGCGGGGGGCGGTGGATACGCAGTATTTT. It yields the protein CASSYGRGAVDTQYF.

This clone appeared once. The chain recombines TRBV15 with TRBJ1-5, with 8 bases fitting TRBD1. The germline V gene encodes CDR1 LNHNV and CDR2 YYDKDF (reference sequence). This CDR3 comprises 15 residues. J gave up 3 bases and V 5 bases, and 6 bases lay outside the gene matches. The CDR3 here is CATSARTGINQPQHF. The CDR3 DNA is TGTGCCACCAGCGCAAGGACAGGGATCAATCAGCCCCAGCATTTT.

V gene TRBV5-1 combines with J gene TRBJ2-5, with D maybe TRBD2 (6 bases). Trimming took 2 bases from V and 2 from J, leaving 13 bases between them. Germline-derived CDR1 and CDR2 are SGHRS and YFSETQ. This CDR3 comprises 15 residues. DNA for the CDR3: TGCGCCAGCAGCTTAAGCGGGCGGCCGCAAGAGACCCAGTACTTC. Its translation is CASSLSGRPQETQYF. The whole variable domain, filled in from reference TRBV5-1 and TRBJ2-5, reads KAGVTQTPRYLIKTRGQQVTLSCSPISGHRSVSWYQQTPGQGLQFLFEYFSETQRNKGNFPGRFSGRQFSNSRSEMNVSTLELGDSALYLCASSLSGRPQETQYFGPGTRLLVL.

J is TRBJ2-3 and V is TRBV13; 8 nucleotides agree with TRBD2. The germline V gene has CDR1 PRHDT and CDR2 FYEKMQ (reference sequence). Trimming at V came to 1 base and at J to 3 bases, leaving 6 bases not matched to a gene. This CDR3 comprises 16 residues. The CDR3 sequence: CASSLASGGPTDTQYF. In nucleotides, the CDR3 is TGTGCCAGCAGCTTAGCCTCGGGAGGGCCGACAGATACGCAGTATTTT.

In this sample, this clone turned up once. This chain connects TRBV4-2 to TRBJ2-7; no definite D call. This CDR3 contains 14 residues. Deletions cut 0 bases from V and 2 bases from J, with 8 bases between. The germline CDR1 and CDR2 sequences are LGHNA and YNFKEQ. The CDR3 loop is CASSQDEVPYEQYF. Written as DNA, the CDR3 is TGTGCCAGCAGCCAAGATGAGGTACCCTACGAGCAGTACTTC.